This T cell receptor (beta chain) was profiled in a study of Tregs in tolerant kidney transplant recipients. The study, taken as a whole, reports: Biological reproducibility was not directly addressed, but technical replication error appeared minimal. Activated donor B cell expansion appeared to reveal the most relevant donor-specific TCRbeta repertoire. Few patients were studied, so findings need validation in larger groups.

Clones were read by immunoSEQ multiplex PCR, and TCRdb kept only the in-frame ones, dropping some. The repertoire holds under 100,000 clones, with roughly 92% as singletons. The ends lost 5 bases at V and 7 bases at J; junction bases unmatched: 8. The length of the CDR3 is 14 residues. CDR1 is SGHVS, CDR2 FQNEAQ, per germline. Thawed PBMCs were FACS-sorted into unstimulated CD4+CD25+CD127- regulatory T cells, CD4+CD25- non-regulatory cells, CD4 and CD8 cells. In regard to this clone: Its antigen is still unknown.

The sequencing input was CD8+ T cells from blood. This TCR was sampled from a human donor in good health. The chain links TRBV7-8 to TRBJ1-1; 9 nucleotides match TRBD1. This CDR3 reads CASSRDRVLGEAFF. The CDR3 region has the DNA TGTGCCAGCAGCCGGGACAGGGTTCTTGGTGAAGCTTTCTTT.